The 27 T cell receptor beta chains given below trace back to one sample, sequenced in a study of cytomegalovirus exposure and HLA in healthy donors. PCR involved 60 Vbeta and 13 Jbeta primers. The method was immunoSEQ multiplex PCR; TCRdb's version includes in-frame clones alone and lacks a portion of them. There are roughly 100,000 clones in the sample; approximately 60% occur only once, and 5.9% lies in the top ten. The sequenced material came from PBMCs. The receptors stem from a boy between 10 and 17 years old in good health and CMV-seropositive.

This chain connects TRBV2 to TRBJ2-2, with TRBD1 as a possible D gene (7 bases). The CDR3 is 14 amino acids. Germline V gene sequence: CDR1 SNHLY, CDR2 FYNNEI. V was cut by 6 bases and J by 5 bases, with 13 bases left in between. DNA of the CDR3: TGTGCCAGCAGGGCGGGGACAGCAACCGGGGAGCTGTTTTTT. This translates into CASRAGTATGELFF.

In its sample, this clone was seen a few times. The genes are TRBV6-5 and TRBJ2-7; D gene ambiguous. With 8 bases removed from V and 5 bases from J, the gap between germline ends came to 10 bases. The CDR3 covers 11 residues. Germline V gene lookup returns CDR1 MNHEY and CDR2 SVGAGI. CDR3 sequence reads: CASHSLDEQYF. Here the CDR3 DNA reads TGTGCCAGCCACTCCTTGGACGAGCAGTACTTC.

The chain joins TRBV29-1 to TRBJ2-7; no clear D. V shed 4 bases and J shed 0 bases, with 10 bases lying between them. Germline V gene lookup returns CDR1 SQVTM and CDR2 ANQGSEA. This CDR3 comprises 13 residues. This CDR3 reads CSVAAGASYEQYF. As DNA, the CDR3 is TGCAGCGTTGCGGCAGGCGCCTCCTACGAGCAGTACTTC.

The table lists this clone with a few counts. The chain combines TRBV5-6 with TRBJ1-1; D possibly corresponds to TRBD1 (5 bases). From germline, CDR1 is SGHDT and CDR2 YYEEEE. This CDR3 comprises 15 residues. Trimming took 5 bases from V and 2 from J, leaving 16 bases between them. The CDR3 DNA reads TGTGCCAGCAGAGTTGTTACAGGAGATAACACTGAAGCTTTCTTT. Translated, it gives CASRVVTGDNTEAFF.

The CDR3, as DNA: TGTGCCAGCAGTTCCTCCTGGGAGCCTTTGGATGGATACGAGCAGTACTTC. Translation gives CASSSSWEPLDGYEQYF. The chain employs TRBV28 and TRBJ2-7; tentatively, D is TRBD2 (5 bases). V was trimmed by 4 bases and J by 4 bases, leaving 23 bases between them. CDR3 length equals 17 residues. The germline CDR1 and CDR2 sequences are MDHEN and SYDVKM.

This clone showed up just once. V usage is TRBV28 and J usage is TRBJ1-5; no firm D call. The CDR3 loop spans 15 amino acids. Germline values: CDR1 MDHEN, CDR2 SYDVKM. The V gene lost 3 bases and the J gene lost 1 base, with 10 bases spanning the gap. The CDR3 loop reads CASSFSGRSNQPQHF. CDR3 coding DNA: TGTGCCAGCAGTTTTTCGGGGAGAAGCAATCAGCCCCAGCATTTT.

CDR3 sequence (DNA): TGTGCCAGCAGCTTAAATCAGGGTTCGTCCGAGCAGTACTTC. Translation gives CASSLNQGSSEQYF. This chain uses TRBV7-9 with TRBJ2-7; TRBD1 is a possible D gene (5 bases). The CDR3 covers 14 residues. Germline V gene data show CDR1 as SEHNR and CDR2 as FQNEAQ (reference sequence). Trimming cost V 2 bases and J 6 bases, with 14 bases left between them.

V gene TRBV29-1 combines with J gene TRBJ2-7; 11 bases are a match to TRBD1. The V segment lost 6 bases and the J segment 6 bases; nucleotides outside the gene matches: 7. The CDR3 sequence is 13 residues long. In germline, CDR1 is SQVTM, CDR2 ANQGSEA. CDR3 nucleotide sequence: TGCAGCGTGGGTACCGGGACAGGGGGCGAGCAGTACTTC. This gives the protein CSVGTGTGGEQYF.

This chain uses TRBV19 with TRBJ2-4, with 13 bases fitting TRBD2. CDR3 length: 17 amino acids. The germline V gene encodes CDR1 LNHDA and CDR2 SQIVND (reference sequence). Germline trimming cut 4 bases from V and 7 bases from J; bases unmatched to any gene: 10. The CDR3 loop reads CASSTTSGGALFNIQYF. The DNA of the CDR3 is TGTGCCAGTAGTACAACTAGCGGGGGGGCATTATTCAACATTCAGTACTTC.

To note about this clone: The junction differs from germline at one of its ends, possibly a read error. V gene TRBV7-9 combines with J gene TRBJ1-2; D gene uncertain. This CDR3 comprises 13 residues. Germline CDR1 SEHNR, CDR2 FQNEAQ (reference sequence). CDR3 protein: CSSSLGRSWGYTF. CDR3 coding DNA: TGTTCCAGCAGCCTCGGGAGGTCGTGGGGCTACACCTTC.

The CDR3 DNA sequence: TGTGCCAGCAGACAGGACTATTCGGGGCCCCACGAGCAGTACTTC. Translated: CASRQDYSGPHEQYF. The rearrangement links TRBV5-4 to TRBJ2-7; possibly TRBD2 for D (6 bases). V was cut by 5 bases and J by 5 bases, with 20 bases left in between. Germline lookup yields CDR1 SGHNT and CDR2 YYREEE (reference sequence). The CDR3 is 15 amino acids.

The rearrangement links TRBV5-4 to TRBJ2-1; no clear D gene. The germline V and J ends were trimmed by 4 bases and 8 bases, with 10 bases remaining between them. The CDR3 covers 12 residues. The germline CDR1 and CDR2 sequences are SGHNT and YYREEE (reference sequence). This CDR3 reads CASSGASDEQFF. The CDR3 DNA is TGTGCCAGCAGCGGAGCGAGCGATGAGCAGTTCTTC.

This CDR3 reads CATSRDAESSYEQYF. CDR3 nucleotide sequence: TGTGCCACCAGCAGAGATGCGGAGAGCTCCTACGAGCAGTACTTC. The rearrangement uses TRBV15 and TRBJ2-7; D ambiguous. Trimming cost V 0 bases and J 0 bases, with 9 bases left between them. The CDR3 spans 15 residues. Germline-derived CDR1 and CDR2 are LNHNV and YYDKDF (reference sequence).

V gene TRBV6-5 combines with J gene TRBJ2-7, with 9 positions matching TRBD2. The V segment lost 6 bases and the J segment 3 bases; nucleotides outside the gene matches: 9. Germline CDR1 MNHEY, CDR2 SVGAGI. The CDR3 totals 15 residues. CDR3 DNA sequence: TGTGCCAGCAGAGGTAGCGGGGGAATAGACTACGAGCAGTACTTC. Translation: CASRGSGGIDYEQYF.

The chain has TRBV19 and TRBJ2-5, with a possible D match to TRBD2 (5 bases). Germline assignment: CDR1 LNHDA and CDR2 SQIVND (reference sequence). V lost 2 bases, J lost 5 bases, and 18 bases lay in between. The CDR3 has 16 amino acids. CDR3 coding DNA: TGTGCCAGTAGTATATCCCCGACGGCAAGGAGGGAGACCCAGTACTTC. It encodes CASSISPTARRETQYF.

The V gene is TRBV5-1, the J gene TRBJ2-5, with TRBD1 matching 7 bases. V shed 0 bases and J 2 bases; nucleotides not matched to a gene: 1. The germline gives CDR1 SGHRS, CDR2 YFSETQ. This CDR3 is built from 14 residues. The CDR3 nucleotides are TGCGCCAGCAGCTTGGGACAGGGACAAGAGACCCAGTACTTC. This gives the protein CASSLGQGQETQYF.

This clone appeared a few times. CDR3 nucleotides: TGCGCCAGCAGCTCTTCTCTCGCGGGGGCGAACACCGGGGAGCTGTTTTTT. Its translation: CASSSSLAGANTGELFF. The gene calls are TRBV5-1 and TRBJ2-2; the match to TRBD2 covers 7 bases. Germline V lookup: CDR1 SGHRS, CDR2 YFSETQ. V shed 3 bases, J shed 0 bases, and the junction held 8 bases outside the gene matches. The CDR3 runs to 17 residues.

CDR3 loop: CASSPTSGSTGELFF. Written as DNA, the CDR3 is TGTGCCAGCAGCCCGACTAGCGGGAGCACCGGGGAGCTGTTTTTT. J is TRBJ2-2 and V is TRBV7-3, with TRBD2 matching 12 bases. CDR1 is SGHTA and CDR2 is FQGTGA in the germline V gene. Losses at the gene ends were 5 bases for V and 4 bases for J; bases not matched to a gene: 2. The CDR3 spans 15 residues.

The CDR3 region has the DNA TGTGCCAGCAGCTTGGCCTGGACAGATAACAATGAGCAGTTCTTC. This codes for CASSLAWTDNNEQFF. V is TRBV5-6 and J is TRBJ2-1; D might be TRBD1 (6 bases). Germline V gene sequence: CDR1 SGHDT, CDR2 YYEEEE. V shed 0 bases and J shed 5 bases, with 12 bases lying between them. The CDR3 is made up of 15 amino acids. Using reference TRBV5-6 and TRBJ2-1 for the parts outside the CDR3, the full variable domain is DAGVTQSPTHLIKTRGQQVTLRCSPKSGHDTVSWYQQALGQGPQFIFQYYEEEERQRGNFPDRFSGHQFPNYSSELNVNALLLGDSALYLCASSLAWTDNNEQFFGPGTRLTVL.

The CDR3, as DNA: TGTGCCAGCAGTTACGGATGGACAGGGTCCAATGAGCAGTTCTTC. Amino acids: CASSYGWTGSNEQFF. The chain combines TRBV6-5 with TRBJ2-1; the match to TRBD1 covers 8 bases. The CDR3 totals 15 residues. V lost 2 bases, J lost 6 bases, and 6 bases stayed unmatched. CDR1 and CDR2 from the germline V gene are MNHEY and SVGAGI.

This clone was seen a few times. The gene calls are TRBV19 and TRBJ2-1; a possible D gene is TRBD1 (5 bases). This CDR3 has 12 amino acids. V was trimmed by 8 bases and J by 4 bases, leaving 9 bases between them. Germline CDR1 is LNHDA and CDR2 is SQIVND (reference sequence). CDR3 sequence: CASAYRYNEQFF. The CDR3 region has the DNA TGTGCCAGTGCTTACAGGTACAATGAGCAGTTCTTC.

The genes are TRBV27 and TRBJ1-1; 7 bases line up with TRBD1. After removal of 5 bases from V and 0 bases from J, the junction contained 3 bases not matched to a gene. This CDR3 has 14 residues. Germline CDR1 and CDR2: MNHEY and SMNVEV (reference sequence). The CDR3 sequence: CASSDRAVNTEAFF. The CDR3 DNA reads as TGTGCCAGCAGTGACAGGGCGGTGAACACTGAAGCTTTCTTT.

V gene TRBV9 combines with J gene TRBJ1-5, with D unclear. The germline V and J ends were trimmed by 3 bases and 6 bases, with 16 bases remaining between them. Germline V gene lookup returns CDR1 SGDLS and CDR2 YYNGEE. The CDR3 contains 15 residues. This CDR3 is CASSALGLVTQPQHF. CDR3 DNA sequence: TGTGCCAGCAGCGCCCTCGGGTTGGTCACTCAGCCCCAGCATTTT.

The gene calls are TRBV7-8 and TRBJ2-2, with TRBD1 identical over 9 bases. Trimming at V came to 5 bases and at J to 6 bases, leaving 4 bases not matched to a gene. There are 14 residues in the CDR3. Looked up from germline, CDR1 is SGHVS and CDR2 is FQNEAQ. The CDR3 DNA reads TGTGCCAGCAGCCAAAGACAGGGGGCCGGGGAGCTGTTTTTT. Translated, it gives CASSQRQGAGELFF.

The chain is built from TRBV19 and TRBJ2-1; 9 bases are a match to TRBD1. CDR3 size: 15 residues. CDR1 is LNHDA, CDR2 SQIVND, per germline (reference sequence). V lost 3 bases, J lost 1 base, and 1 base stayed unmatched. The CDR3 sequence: CASSIGTGSYNEQFF. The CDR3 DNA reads TGTGCCAGTAGTATCGGGACAGGGTCCTACAATGAGCAGTTCTTC.

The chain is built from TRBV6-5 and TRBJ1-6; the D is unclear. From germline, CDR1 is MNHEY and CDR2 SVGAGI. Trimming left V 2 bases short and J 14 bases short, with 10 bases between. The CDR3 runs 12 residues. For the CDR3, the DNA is TGTGCCAGCAGTTACCCCTCGTCGGCCCTCCACTTT. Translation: CASSYPSSALHF.

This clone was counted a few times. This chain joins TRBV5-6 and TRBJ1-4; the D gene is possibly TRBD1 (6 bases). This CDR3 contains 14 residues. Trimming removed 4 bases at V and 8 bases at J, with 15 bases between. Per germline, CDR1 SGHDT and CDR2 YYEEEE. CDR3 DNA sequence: TGTGCCAGCAGCATCCGGACAGCTGGGGAAAAACTGTTTTTT. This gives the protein CASSIRTAGEKLFF.